The sequence of this T cell receptor (beta chain) was determined in a study of T cells in Graves' hyperthyroidism and ophthalmopathy. This clonotype was seen ten or more times. The antigen is unknown. The CDR3 has 12 amino acids. Germline CDR1 and CDR2: SQVTM and ANQGSEA. The V end was cut by 4 bases, the J end by 6 bases, with 12 bases between. Among ophthalmopathy patients, the Clinical Activity Score reached at least 3, the NOSPECS grade reached at least 4, and duration remained under 3 months. Reasons for excluding patients were uncontrolled infection, other autoimmune disease, pregnancy or lactation. Amplified TCR beta CDR3 regions came from RNA transcripts. With the HTBI primer set, the TCR CDR3 went through a first round of RT-PCR. One entry per CDR3 protein results from TCRdb running MiXCR on the multiplex PCR reads. The repertoire holds approximately 600,000 distinct CDR3 sequences, roughly 15% seen once, with over 3.5% in the top ten.

Study-wide findings and caveats: Blood shared most expanded thyroid clonotypes above 0.001.

The chain uses TRBV29-1 and TRBJ1-2; tentative D call: TRBD1 (6 bases). Sequencing used blood. The sequence was obtained from a woman in her thirties or forties with Graves' ophthalmopathy. CDR3 sequence reads: CSVGGGWNGYTF. CDR3 nucleotide sequence: TGCAGCGTTGGAGGGGGTTGGAATGGCTACACCTTC.